This TCR beta chain stems from a study of cytomegalovirus exposure and HLA in healthy donors. Whole-study findings and limits: Sequence variants that were highly shared formed a cluster that was likely a sequencing artifact.

With 60 Vbeta and 13 Jbeta primers, the PCR was carried out. Some clones are missing from TCRdb's copy, which holds only in-frame ones; the method was immunoSEQ multiplex PCR. The sample lists some 200,000 clones; approximately 84% were seen once. This clone was seen a handful of times. Its antigen is unknown. The CDR3 extends over 15 amino acids. V was shortened by 0 bases and J by 11 bases, with 20 bases between the two germline ends. Germline V CDR1 and CDR2: SGDLS, YYNGEE. Material for sequencing was PBMCs. This TCR was recovered from a woman between 35 and 50 years old in good health and CMV-seronegative. The chain employs TRBV9 and TRBJ1-1; D gene ambiguous. CDR3 loop: CASSVGGSIKPEAFF. CDR3 bases: TGTGCCAGCAGCGTAGGCGGCAGCATAAAACCCGAGGCTTTCTTT.